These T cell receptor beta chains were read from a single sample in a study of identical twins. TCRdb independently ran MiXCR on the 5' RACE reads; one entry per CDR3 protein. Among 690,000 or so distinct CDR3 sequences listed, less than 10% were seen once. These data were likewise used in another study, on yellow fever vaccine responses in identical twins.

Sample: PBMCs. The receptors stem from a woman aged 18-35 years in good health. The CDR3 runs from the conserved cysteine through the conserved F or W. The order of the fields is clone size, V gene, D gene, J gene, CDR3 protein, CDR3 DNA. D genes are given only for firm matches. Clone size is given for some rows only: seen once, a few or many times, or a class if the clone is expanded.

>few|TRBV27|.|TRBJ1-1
CASSLRHRNTEAFF
TGTGCCAGCAGTTTAAGGCATAGGAACACTGAAGCTTTCTTT
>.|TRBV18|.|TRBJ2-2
CASSPTSGAVGELFF
TGTGCCAGCTCACCTACTTCCGGGGCGGTCGGGGAGCTGTTTTTT
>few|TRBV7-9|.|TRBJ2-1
CASSYTGTPNNEQFF
TGTGCCAGCAGCTATACCGGGACACCTAACAATGAGCAGTTCTTC
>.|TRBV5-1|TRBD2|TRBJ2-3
CASSSGTSFSVDTQYF
TGCGCCAGCAGCTCCGGGACTAGCTTTTCGGTAGATACGCAGTATTTT
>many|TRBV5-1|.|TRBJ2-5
CASSRESGLETQYF
TGCGCCAGCAGCAGGGAAAGCGGTTTGGAGACCCAGTACTTC
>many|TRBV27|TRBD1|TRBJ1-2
CASRLQGGYGYTF
TGTGCCAGCAGGCTCCAGGGGGGCTATGGCTACACCTTC
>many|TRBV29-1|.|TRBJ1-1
CSVSGVSRPNTEAFF
TGCAGCGTCTCCGGCGTATCGCGCCCGAACACTGAAGCTTTCTTT
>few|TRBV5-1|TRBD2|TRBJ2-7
CASSLNRVAGDSYEQYF
TGCGCCAGCAGCTTGAATCGCGTAGCGGGGGACTCCTACGAGCAGTACTTC
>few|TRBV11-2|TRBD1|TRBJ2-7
CASSFGTGDFYEQYF
TGTGCCAGCAGCTTTGGGACAGGGGACTTCTACGAGCAGTACTTC
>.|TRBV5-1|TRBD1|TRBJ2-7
CASSPSGTGRHEQYF
TGCGCCAGCAGCCCCTCCGGGACAGGTCGCCACGAGCAGTACTTC
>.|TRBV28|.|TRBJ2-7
CASSFEQWSERIWQYF
TGTGCCAGCAGTTTTGAGCAGTGGTCAGAGAGAATTTGGCAGTACTTC
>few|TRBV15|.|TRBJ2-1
CATSRDKSGSYEQFF
TGTGCCACCAGCAGGGACAAATCTGGTTCTTATGAGCAGTTCTTC
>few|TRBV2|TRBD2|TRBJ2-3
CASSGPSWSGIGITDTQYF
TGTGCCAGCTCAGGCCCTTCTTGGAGCGGGATAGGGATAACAGATACGCAGTATTTT
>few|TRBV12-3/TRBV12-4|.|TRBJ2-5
CASSLDLGQVTQYF
TGTGCCAGCAGTCTCGACTTAGGACAAGTGACCCAGTACTTC
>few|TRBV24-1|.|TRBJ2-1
CATSRDTIYNEQFF
TGTGCCACCAGCCGGGACACTATCTACAATGAGCAGTTCTTC
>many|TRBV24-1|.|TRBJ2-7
CATSDLAEQYF
TGTGCCACCAGTGATTTGGCCGAGCAGTACTTC
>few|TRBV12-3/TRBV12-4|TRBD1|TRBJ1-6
CASSPQGAINSPLHF
TGTGCCAGCAGTCCACAGGGGGCGATAAATTCACCCCTCCACTTT
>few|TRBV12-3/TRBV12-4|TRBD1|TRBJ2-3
CASRMLIGTVF
TGTGCCAGCAGAATGCTGATCGGGACAGTGTTT
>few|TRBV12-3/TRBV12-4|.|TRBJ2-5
CASTFSGETQYF
TGTGCCAGCACCTTTTCCGGAGAGACCCAGTACTTC
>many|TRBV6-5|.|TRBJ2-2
CASRLRGGELFF
TGTGCCAGCCGACTAAGGGGCGGGGAGCTGTTTTTT
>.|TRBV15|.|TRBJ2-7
CATSRGEREQYF
TGTGCCACCAGCAGAGGGGAGCGCGAGCAGTACTTC
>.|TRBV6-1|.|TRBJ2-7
CASSSYGTYEQYF
TGTGCCAGCAGTAGTTACGGCACCTACGAGCAGTACTTC
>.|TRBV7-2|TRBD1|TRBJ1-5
CASSLFRGQSNQPQHF
TGTGCCAGCAGCTTATTCAGGGGGCAAAGCAATCAGCCCCAGCATTTT
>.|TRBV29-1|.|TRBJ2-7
CSVGQGGYEQYF
TGCAGCGTTGGTCAGGGGGGCTACGAGCAGTACTTC
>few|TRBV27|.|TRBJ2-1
CASSLIEGEQFF
TGTGCCAGCAGTTTAATTGAGGGAGAGCAGTTCTTC
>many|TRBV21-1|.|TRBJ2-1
CASSASMTGREQFF
TGTGCCAGCAGCGCAAGTATGACAGGGCGGGAGCAGTTCTTC
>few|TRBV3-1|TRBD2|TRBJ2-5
CASSQVLAGGIIQETQYF
TGTGCCAGCAGCCAAGTACTAGCGGGGGGGATAATCCAAGAGACCCAGTACTTC
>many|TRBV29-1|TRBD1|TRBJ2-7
CSGSPGQGAYEQYF
TGCAGCGGATCGCCGGGACAGGGGGCTTACGAGCAGTACTTC
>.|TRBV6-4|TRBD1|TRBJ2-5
CASSDDRAETQYF
TGTGCCAGCAGTGACGACAGGGCAGAGACCCAGTACTTC
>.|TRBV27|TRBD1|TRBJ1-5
CASSSAGGRGQPQHF
TGTGCCAGCAGTTCGGCAGGGGGCAGGGGTCAGCCCCAGCATTTT
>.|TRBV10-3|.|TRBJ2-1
CAISALEEQFF
TGTGCCATCAGTGCCCTCGAAGAGCAGTTCTTC
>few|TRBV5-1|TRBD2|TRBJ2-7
CASSPGGPSNEQYF
TGCGCCAGCAGCCCGGGGGGGCCTTCCAACGAGCAGTACTTC
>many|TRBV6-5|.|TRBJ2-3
CASSYSILLSPDTQYF
TGTGCCAGCAGTTACTCGATTCTCTTATCCCCCGATACGCAGTATTTT
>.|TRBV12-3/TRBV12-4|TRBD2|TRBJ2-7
CASSSFMSGSFYEQYF
TGTGCCAGCAGTTCCTTTATGAGCGGGAGTTTCTACGAGCAGTACTTC
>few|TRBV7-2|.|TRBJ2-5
CASSFMGGGRETQYF
TGTGCCAGCAGCTTTATGGGGGGGGGCCGCGAGACCCAGTACTTC
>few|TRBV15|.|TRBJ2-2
CATSRDGGYTGELFF
TGTGCCACCAGCAGAGACGGAGGGTACACCGGGGAGCTGTTTTTT
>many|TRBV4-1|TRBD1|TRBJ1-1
CASSPRTGVNTEAFF
TGCGCCAGCAGCCCTCGGACAGGGGTGAACACTGAAGCTTTCTTT
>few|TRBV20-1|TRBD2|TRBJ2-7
CSARTPPILASEPYEQYF
TGCAGTGCCAGAACCCCACCGATACTAGCGTCGGAGCCCTACGAGCAGTACTTC
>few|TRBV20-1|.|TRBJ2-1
CSAGGPPRNNEQFF
TGCAGTGCTGGGGGACCACCGAGAAACAATGAGCAGTTCTTC
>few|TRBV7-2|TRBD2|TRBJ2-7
CASSLRGREGKHYEQYF
TGTGCCAGCAGCTTAAGGGGGCGGGAGGGCAAACATTACGAGCAGTACTTC
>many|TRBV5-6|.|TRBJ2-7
CASSPTGSEQYF
TGTGCCAGCAGTCCAACAGGGAGCGAGCAGTACTTC
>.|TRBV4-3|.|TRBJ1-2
CASSQDSEPLYGYTF
TGCGCCAGCAGCCAAGACAGCGAGCCATTATATGGCTACACCTTC